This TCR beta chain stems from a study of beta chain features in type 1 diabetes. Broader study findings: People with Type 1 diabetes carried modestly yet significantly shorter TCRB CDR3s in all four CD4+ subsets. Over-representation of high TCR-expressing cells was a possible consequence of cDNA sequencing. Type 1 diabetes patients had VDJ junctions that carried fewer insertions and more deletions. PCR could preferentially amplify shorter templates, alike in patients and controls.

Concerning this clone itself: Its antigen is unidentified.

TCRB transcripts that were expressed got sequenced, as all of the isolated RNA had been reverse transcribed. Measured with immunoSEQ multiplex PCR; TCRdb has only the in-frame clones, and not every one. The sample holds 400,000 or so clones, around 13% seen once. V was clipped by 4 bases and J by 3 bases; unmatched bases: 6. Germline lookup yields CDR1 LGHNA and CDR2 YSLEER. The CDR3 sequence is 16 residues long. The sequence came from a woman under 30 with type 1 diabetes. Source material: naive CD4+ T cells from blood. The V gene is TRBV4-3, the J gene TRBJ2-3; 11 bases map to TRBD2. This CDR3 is CASSRLAGGTTDTQYF. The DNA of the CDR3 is TGCGCCAGCAGCCGCCTAGCGGGAGGAACGACAGATACGCAGTATTTT.